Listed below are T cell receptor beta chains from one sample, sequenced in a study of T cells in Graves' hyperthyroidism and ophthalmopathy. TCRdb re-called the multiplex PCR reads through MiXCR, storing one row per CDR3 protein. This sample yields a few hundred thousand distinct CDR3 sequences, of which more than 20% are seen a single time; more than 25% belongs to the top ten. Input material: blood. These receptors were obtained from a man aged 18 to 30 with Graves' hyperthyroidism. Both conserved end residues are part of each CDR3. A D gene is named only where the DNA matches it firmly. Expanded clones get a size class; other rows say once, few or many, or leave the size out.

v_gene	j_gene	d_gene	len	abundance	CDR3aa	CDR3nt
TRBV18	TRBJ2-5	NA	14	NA	CASSPRAIQETQYF	TGTGCCAGCTCACCAAGGGCAATCCAAGAGACCCAGTACTTC
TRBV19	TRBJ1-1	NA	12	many	CASRWGNTEAFF	TGTGCCAGTAGATGGGGGAACACTGAAGCTTTCTTT
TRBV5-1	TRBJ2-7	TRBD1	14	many	CASTPGTGDYEQYF	TGCGCCAGCACCCCCGGGACAGGCGACTACGAGCAGTACTTC
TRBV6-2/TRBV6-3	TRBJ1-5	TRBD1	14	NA	CASKRQGSNQPQHF	TGTGCCAGCAAAAGACAGGGGAGCAATCAGCCCCAGCATTTT
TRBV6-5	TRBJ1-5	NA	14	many	CASIRAGSGQPQHF	TGTGCCAGCATTCGGGCCGGGTCCGGTCAGCCCCAGCATTTT
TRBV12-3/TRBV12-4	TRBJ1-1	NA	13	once	CASRQRRDTEAFF	TGTGCCAGCCGACAGAGGAGGGACACTGAAGCTTTCTTT
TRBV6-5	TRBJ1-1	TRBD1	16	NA	CASSYYGGQANTEAFF	TGTGCCAGCAGTTACTACGGAGGACAGGCAAACACTGAAGCTTTCTTT
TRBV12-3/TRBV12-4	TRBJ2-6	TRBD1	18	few	CASSLVGQGAAGANVLTF	TGTGCCAGCAGTTTAGTCGGCCAGGGGGCAGCTGGGGCCAACGTCCTGACTTTC
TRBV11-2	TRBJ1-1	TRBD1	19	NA	CASSYRTGGEIHMNTEACF	TGTGCCAGTAGCTATCGGACAGGTGGGGAGATCCACATGAACACTGAAGCTTGCTTT
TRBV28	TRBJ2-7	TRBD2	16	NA	CASSFGGLAGGGEQYF	TGTGCCAGCAGTTTCGGGGGACTAGCGGGAGGGGGCGAGCAGTACTTC
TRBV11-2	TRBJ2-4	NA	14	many	CASSLRQVGNIQYF	TGTGCCAGCAGCTTGCGGCAGGTGGGAAACATTCAGTACTTC
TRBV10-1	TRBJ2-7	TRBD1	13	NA	CASSEHGQEEQYF	TGCGCCAGCAGTGAACATGGACAGGAAGAGCAGTACTTC
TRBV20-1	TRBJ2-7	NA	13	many	CSASREISYEQYF	TGCAGTGCTAGTCGGGAGATCTCCTACGAGCAGTACTTC
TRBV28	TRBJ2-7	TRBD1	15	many	CASSPPYRGSYEQYF	TGTGCCAGCAGTCCTCCTTACAGGGGCTCCTACGAGCAGTACTTC
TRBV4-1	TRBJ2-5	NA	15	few	CASSYQAGTPGAQYF	TGCGCCAGCAGCTATCAAGCGGGAACCCCAGGGGCCCAGTACTTC
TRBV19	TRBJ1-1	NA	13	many	CASSMGSQTEAFF	TGTGCCAGTAGTATGGGGAGCCAAACTGAAGCTTTCTTT
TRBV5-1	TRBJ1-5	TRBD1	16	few	CASSLGTGVSNQPQHF	TGCGCCAGCAGCTTGGGGACAGGAGTAAGCAATCAGCCCCAGCATTTT
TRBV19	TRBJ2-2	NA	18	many	CASSTPPWTVTNTGELFF	TGTGCCAGTAGTACCCCCCCCTGGACAGTTACGAACACCGGGGAGCTGTTTTTT
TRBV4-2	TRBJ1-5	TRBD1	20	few	CASSQDRDTGTGDSNQPQHF	TGTGCCAGCAGCCAAGATCGGGATACCGGGACAGGGGATAGCAATCAGCCCCAGCATTTT
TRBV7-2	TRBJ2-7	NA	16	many	CASSLASGQGPYEQYF	TGTGCCAGCAGCTTAGCTTCGGGTCAGGGGCCCTACGAGCAGTACTTC
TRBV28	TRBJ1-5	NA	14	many	CASSFPQGTQPQHF	TGTGCCAGCAGTTTCCCCCAGGGGACTCAGCCCCAGCATTTT
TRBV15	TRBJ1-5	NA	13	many	CATSRDPNQPQHF	TGTGCCACCAGCAGAGATCCCAATCAGCCCCAGCATTTT
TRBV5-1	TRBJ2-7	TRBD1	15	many	CASSQDRGLSYEQYF	TGCGCCAGCAGCCAGGACAGGGGACTCTCCTACGAGCAGTACTTC
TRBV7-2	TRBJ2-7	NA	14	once	CASSVSRGTYEQYF	TGTGCCAGCAGCGTCAGTCGGGGAACCTACGAGCAGTACTTC
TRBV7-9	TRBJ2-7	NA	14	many	CASSPQQGLGEQYF	TGTGCCAGCAGCCCCCAGCAAGGGTTGGGCGAGCAGTACTTC
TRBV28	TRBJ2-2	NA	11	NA	CASHRAGELFF	TGTGCCAGTCACAGGGCCGGGGAGCTGTTTTTT
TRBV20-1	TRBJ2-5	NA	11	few	CSALAGETQYF	TGCAGTGCTTTGGCGGGAGAGACCCAGTACTTC
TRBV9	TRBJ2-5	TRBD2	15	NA	CASSVSSGRAETQYF	TGTGCCAGCAGCGTCTCTAGCGGGAGAGCTGAGACCCAGTACTTC
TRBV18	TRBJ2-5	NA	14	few	CASIPGQQSETQYF	TGTGCCAGCATACCGGGACAACAGAGCGAGACCCAGTACTTC
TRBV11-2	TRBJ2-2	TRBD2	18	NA	CASSSRLGLAGNTGELFF	TGTGCCAGCAGCTCCCGACTAGGGCTAGCGGGGAACACCGGGGAGCTGTTTTTT
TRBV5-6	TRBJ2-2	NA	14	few	CASSWGRGAGELFF	TGTGCCAGCAGTTGGGGCAGGGGCGCCGGGGAGCTGTTTTTT
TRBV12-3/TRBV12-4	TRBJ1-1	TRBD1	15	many	CASSPTGGATGEAFF	TGTGCCAGCAGTCCGACAGGGGGCGCGACGGGTGAAGCTTTCTTT
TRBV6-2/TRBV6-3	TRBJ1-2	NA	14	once	CASSTRTANYGYTF	TGTGCCAGCAGCACCCGGACAGCTAACTATGGCTATACCTTC
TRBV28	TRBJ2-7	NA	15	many	CASRTPGGASYEQYF	TGTGCCAGCAGGACCCCTGGCGGGGCGTCCTACGAGCAGTACTTC
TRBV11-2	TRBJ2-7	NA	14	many	CASSLDARPGEQYF	TGTGCCAGCAGCTTAGACGCACGGCCTGGAGAGCAGTACTTC
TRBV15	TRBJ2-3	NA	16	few	CATSSRVTGTFNTQYF	TGTGCCACCAGCTCTCGCGTTACCGGGACATTTAATACGCAGTATTTT
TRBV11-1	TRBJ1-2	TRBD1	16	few	CASSLAGQGFRYGYTF	TGTGCCAGCAGCTTAGCCGGACAGGGATTTAGATATGGCTACACCTTC
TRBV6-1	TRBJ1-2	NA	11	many	CATLPVAGYTF	TGTGCCACCCTGCCGGTCGCGGGCTACACCTTC
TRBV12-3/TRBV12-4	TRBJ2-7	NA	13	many	CASMGSVDYEQYF	TGTGCCAGCATGGGTAGCGTCGACTACGAGCAGTACTTC
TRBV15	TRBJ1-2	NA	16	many	CATSRDRRDFGYGYTF	TGTGCCACCAGCAGAGATCGGAGGGATTTCGGCTATGGCTACACCTTC
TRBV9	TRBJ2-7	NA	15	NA	CASSQPADNRYEQYF	TGTGCCAGCAGCCAACCTGCGGACAACAGATACGAGCAGTACTTC
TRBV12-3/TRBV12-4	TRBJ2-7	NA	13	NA	CASSFVKAHEQYF	TGTGCCAGCAGTTTTGTTAAGGCCCACGAGCAGTACTTC
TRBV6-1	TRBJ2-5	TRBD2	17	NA	CASGEITAGGSGETQYF	TGTGCCAGCGGTGAAATCACGGCGGGGGGCTCCGGAGAGACCCAGTACTTC
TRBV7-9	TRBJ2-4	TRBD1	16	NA	CASSSTGRVAKNIQYF	TGTGCCAGCAGCTCGACAGGGCGAGTAGCCAAAAACATTCAGTACTTC
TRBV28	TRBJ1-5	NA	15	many	CASLTESGYNQPQHF	TGTGCCAGTCTTACAGAGTCCGGGTACAATCAGCCCCAGCATTTT
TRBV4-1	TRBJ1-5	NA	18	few	CASSQFATGSLSNQPQHF	TGCGCCAGCAGCCAATTCGCCACAGGGAGTCTTAGCAATCAGCCCCAGCATTTT
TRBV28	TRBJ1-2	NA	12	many	CASSFGQYGYIF	TGTGCCAGCAGTTTCGGGCAGTATGGCTACATCTTC
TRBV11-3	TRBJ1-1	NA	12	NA	CASILEYTEAFF	TGTGCCAGCATCTTAGAGTACACTGAAGCTTTCTTT
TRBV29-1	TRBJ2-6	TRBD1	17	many	CSVDETGDSSGANVLTF	TGCAGCGTTGACGAGACAGGGGACTCCTCTGGGGCCAACGTCCTGACTTTC
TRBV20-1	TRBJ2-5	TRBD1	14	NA	CSAETGESGETQYF	TGCAGTGCTGAGACAGGGGAATCCGGAGAGACCCAGTACTTC
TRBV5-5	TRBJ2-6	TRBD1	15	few	CASSSTGGVGNVLTF	TGTGCCAGCAGCTCTACAGGGGGCGTGGGCAACGTCCTGACTTTC
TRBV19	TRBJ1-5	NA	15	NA	CASTPWGGSNQPQHF	TGTGCCAGTACCCCTTGGGGCGGAAGCAATCAGCCCCAGCATTTT
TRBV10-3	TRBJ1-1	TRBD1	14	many	CAISSRTGAVEAFF	TGTGCCATCAGCTCTAGGACAGGGGCCGTTGAAGCTTTCTTT
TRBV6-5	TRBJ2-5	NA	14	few	CASSLDLASETQYF	TGTGCCAGCAGTTTAGATTTAGCCAGCGAGACCCAGTACTTC
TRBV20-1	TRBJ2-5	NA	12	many	CSARAGSETQYF	TGCAGTGCTAGAGCGGGCTCGGAGACCCAGTACTTC